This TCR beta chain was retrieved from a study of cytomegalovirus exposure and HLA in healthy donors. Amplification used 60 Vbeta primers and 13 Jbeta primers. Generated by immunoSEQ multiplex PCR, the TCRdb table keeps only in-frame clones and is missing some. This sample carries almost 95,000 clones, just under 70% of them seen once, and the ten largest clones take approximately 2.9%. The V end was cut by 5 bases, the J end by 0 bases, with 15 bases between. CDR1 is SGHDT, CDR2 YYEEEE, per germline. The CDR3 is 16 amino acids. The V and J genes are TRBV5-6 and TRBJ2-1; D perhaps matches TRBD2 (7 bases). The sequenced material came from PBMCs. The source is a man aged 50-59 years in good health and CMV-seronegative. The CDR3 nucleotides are TGTGCCAGCAGGAGGAGGGGGGGGACCTCCTACAATGAGCAGTTCTTC. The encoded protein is CASRRRGGTSYNEQFF.